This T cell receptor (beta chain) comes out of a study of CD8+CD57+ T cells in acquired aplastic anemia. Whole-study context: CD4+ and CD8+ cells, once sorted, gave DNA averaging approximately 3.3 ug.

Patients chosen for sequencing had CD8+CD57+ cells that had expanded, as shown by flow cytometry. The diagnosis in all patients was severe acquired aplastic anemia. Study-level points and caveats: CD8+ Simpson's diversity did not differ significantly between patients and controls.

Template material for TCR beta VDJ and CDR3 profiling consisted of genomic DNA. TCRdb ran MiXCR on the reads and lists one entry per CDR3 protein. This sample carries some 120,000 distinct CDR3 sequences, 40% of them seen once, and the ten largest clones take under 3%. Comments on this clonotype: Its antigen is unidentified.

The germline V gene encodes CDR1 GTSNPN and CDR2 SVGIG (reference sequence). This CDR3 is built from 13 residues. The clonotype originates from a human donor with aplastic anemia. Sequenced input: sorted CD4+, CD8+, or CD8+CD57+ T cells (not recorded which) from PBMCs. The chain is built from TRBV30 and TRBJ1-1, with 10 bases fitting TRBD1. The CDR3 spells CATFQGQGYSAFF. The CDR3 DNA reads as TGTGCTACCTTTCAGGGACAGGGGTATTCGGCTTTCTTT.